This TCR beta chain was obtained from a study of naive and memory T cell subsets. As for this clonotype: Its antigen is undetermined.

Overall study findings and caveats: TCR counts from RNA may reflect activation-linked expression changes.

An equimolar mix of two oligonucleotides served as the beta constant-region primer for TRBC1 and TRBC2. Ligated cDNA was amplified by four rounds of PCR with nested alpha and beta constant-region primers and SP2. Ligation attached a single-stranded oligonucleotide with a 12-nucleotide UMI and the SP2 primer to the cDNA 3' end. TCRdb independently ran MiXCR on the UMI-ligation and nested PCR reads; one entry per CDR3 protein. The sample consists of 130,000 or so distinct CDR3 sequences, 35% to 40% of them appearing once. V shed 3 bases and J 9 bases; nucleotides not matched to a gene: 14. The CDR3 runs 16 residues.

The sequencing sample was made of central memory CD4+ T cells from blood. This chain uses TRBV12-3 or TRBV12-4 with TRBJ2-1, with 7 positions matching TRBD1. This TCR was sampled from a human donor in good health. Here the CDR3 reads CASSLGRGPGWAEQFF. The CDR3 nucleotides read TGTGCCAGCAGTTTGGGTAGGGGGCCTGGCTGGGCTGAGCAGTTCTTC.